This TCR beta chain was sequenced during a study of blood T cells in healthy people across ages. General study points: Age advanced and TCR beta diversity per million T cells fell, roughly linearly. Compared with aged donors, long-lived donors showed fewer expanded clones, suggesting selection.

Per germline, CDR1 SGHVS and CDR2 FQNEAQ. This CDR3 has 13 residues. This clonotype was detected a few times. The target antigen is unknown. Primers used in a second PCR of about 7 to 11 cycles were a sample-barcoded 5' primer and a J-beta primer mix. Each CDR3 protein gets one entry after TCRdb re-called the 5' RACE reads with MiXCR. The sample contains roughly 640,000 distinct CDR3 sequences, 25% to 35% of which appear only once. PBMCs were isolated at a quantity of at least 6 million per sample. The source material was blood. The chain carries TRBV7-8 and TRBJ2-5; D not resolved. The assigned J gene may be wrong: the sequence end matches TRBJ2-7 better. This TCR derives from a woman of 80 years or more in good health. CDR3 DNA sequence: TGTGCCAGCATCTCGACGGGTGTGGACGAGCAGTACTTC. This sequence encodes CASISTGVDEQYF.